The clone carrying this T cell receptor (beta chain) has a single count. Its antigen is currently unknown. Allogeneic regulatory or mature dendritic cells were co-cultured for four to six days with CFSE-labeled sorted T cells at 1:10. These data come from a study of regulatory dendritic cells for organ transplantation. The CDR3 is made up of 19 amino acids. In germline, CDR1 is SGHAT, CDR2 FQNNGV. V lost 2 bases and J lost 3; bases outside the gene matches: 17. The repertoire was sequenced with immunoSEQ multiplex PCR; TCRdb's copy has only in-frame clones and lacks some. The sample shows some 9,300 clones, 80% of them seen only once. Study results and caveats: Memory CD8+ T cells were the most oligoclonal; naive cells were highly diverse. Regulatory dendritic cells appeared to expand memory CD8+ clones less than mature ones.

The specimen sequenced was memory CD4+ T cells from blood cultured with dendritic cells. Stated subset: CD45RO+ memory T cells. The V and J genes are TRBV11-2 and TRBJ2-7, with TRBD2 identical over 9 bases. The source of this sequence is a human donor in good health. CDR3 nucleotide sequence: TGTGCCAGCAGCTTAAAAACTACCTTGCTAGCGGGATTAGTCTACGAGCAGTACTTC. Translated, it gives CASSLKTTLLAGLVYEQYF.